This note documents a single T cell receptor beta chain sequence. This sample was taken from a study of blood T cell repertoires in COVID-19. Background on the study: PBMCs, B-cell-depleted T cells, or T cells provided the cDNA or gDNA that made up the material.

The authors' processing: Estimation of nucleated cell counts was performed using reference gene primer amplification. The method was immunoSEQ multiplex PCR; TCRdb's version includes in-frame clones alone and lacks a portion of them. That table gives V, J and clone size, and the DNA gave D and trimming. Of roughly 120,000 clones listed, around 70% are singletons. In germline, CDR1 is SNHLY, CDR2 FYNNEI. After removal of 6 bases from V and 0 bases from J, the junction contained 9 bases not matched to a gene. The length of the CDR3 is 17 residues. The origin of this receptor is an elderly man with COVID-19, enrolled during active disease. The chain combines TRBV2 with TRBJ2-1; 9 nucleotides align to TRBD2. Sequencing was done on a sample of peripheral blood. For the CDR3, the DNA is TGTGCCAGCAGCCACGGACTAGCGAAAAGCTCCTACAATGAGCAGTTCTTC. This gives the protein CASSHGLAKSSYNEQFF. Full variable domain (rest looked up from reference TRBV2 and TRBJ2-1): EPEVTQTPSHQVTQMGQEVILRCVPISNHLYFYWYRQILGQKVEFLVSFYNNEISEKSEIFDDQFSVERPDGSNFTLKIRSTKLEDSAMYFCASSHGLAKSSYNEQFFGPGTRLTVL.